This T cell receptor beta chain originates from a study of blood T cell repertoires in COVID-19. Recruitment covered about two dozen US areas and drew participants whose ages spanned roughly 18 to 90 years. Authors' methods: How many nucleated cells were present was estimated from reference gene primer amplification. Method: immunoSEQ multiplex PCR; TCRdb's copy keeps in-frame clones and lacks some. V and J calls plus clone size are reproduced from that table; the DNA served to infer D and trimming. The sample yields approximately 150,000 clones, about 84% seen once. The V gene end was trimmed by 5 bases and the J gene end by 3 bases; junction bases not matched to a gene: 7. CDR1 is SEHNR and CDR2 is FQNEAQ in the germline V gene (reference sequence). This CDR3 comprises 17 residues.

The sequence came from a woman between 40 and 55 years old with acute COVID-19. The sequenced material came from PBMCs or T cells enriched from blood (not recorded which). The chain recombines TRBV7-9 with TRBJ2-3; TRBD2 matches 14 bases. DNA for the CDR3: TGTGCCAGCAGCAAGGGACTAGCGGGAGAGCGGACAGATACGCAGTATTTT. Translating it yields CASSKGLAGERTDTQYF.